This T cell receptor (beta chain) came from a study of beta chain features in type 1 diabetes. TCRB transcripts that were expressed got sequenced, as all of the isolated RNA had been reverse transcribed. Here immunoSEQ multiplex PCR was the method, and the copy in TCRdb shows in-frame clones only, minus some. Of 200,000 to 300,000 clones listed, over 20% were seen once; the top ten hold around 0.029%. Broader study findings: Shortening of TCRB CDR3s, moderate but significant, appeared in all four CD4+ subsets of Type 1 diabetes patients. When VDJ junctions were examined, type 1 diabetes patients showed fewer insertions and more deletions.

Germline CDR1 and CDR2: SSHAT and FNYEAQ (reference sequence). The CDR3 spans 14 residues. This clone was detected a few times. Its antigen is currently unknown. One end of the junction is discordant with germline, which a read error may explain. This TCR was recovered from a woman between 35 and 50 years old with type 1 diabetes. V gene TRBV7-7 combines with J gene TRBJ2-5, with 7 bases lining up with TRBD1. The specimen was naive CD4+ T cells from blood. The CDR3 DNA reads TGTGCTAGCAGCTTTAGGGACAGCCAAGAGACCCAGTACTTC. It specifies CASSFRDSQETQYF.